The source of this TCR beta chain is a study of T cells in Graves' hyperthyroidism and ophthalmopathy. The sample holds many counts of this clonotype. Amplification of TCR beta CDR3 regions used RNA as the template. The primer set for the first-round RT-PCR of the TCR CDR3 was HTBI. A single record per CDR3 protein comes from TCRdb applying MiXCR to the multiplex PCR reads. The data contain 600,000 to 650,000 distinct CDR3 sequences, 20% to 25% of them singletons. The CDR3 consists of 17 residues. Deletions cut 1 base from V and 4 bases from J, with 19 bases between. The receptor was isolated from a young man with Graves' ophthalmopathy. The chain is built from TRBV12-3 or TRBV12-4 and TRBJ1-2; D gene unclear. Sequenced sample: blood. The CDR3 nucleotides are TGTGCCAGCAGTTTAGATCCAGCAGACGAATTTGGCTATGGCTACACCTTC. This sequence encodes CASSLDPADEFGYGYTF.